Below are 21 T cell receptor beta chains sequenced from a single sample in a study of blood T cell repertoires in COVID-19. Sequenced by immunoSEQ multiplex PCR; TCRdb stores in-frame clones only, minus some. The repertoire holds approximately 320,000 clones, with about nine tenths as singletons. The sequenced sample was PBMCs or T cells enriched from blood (not recorded which). These receptors were collected from a woman younger than 35 who had recovered from COVID-19.

This clone was found a few times. The chain recombines TRBV28 with TRBJ1-4; D is uncertain. The ends were cut back, 2 bases at V and 1 base at J, with 5 bases in the middle. The CDR3 is 14 amino acids. CDR1 is MDHEN, CDR2 SYDVKM, per germline. The CDR3 sequence is CASSLPGTNEKLFF. The CDR3 DNA is TGTGCCAGCAGTTTACCCGGAACTAATGAAAAACTGTTTTTT.

J is TRBJ2-1 and V is TRBV19, with TRBD2 identical over 8 bases. Germline CDR1 is LNHDA and CDR2 is SQIVND (reference sequence). This CDR3 is built from 14 residues. V was pared by 3 bases and J by 8 bases, with 6 bases of the junction left unmatched. The CDR3 region has the DNA TGTGCCAGTAGTATCTGGAGCGGGAGATATGAGCAGTTCTTC. Translation gives CASSIWSGRYEQFF.

This clone was seen only once. The chain links TRBV24-1 to TRBJ2-1, with TRBD1 as a possible D gene (5 bases). The CDR3 sequence is 12 residues long. V lost 6 bases and J 6 bases, leaving 8 bases between the germline ends. Germline V gene data show CDR1 as KGHDR and CDR2 as SFDVKD. CDR3 amino acids: CATSRGFNEQFF. In DNA, the CDR3 is TGTGCCACCAGTAGGGGTTTCAATGAGCAGTTCTTC.

This clone was detected ten times or more. This rearrangement joins TRBV7-2 to TRBJ1-1, with D maybe TRBD1 (6 bases). The CDR3 has 11 amino acids. The germline V gene encodes CDR1 SGHTA and CDR2 FQGNSA. The CDR3 spells CADTGYTEAFF. As DNA, the CDR3 is TGTGCGGACACAGGGTACACTGAAGCTTTCTTT. Together with reference TRBV7-2 and TRBJ1-1, the CDR3 gives the full variable domain: GAGVSQSPSNKVTEKGKDVELRCDPISGHTALYWYRQSLGQGLEFLIYFQGNSAPDKSGLPSDRFSAERTGGSVSTLTIQRTQQEDSAVYLCADTGYTEAFFGQGTRLTVV.

The chain joins TRBV13 to TRBJ2-1, with D possibly TRBD2 on 5 matching bases. Germline V gene lookup returns CDR1 PRHDT and CDR2 FYEKMQ (reference sequence). The CDR3 is 13 residues long. V shed 5 bases and J shed 7 bases, with 12 bases lying between them. CDR3 DNA sequence: TGTGCCAGCAGCCACCGAGGGTTGAATGAGCAGTTCTTC. Its translation is CASSHRGLNEQFF.

This clone came up a few times. This chain uses TRBV4-1 with TRBJ2-1; D is possibly TRBD1 (6 bases). CDR3 size: 15 residues. The germline V gene encodes CDR1 MGHRA and CDR2 YSYEKL. V lost 4 bases, J lost 8 bases, and 18 bases lay in between. CDR3 sequence: CASSLGTMRGDEQFF. DNA for the CDR3: TGCGCCAGCAGCCTCGGGACAATGAGGGGCGATGAGCAGTTCTTC.

The rearrangement links TRBV6-1 to TRBJ1-2; weak D call: TRBD1 (5 bases). The germline V gene has CDR1 MNHNS and CDR2 SASEGT. V lost 3 bases, J lost 8 bases, and 13 bases lay in between. The CDR3 is 13 amino acids. In DNA, the CDR3 is TGTGCCAGCAGTGACTGGCAGGGCAGCGGCTACACCTTC. Encoded protein: CASSDWQGSGYTF.

The chain has TRBV10-3 and TRBJ1-4; 9 bases match TRBD1. The CDR3 is 16 residues long. Germline CDR1 and CDR2: ENHRY and SYGVKD. The V segment lost 3 bases and the J segment 3 bases; nucleotides outside the gene matches: 5. The CDR3 nucleotides are TGTGCCATCAGTGACGGGACAGGGCGGCCTAATGAAAAACTGTTTTTT. Translation: CAISDGTGRPNEKLFF.

The rearrangement uses TRBV25-1 and TRBJ2-1; weak D call: TRBD1 (6 bases). This CDR3 region has 13 residues. Trimming cost V 6 bases and J 4 bases, with 10 bases left between them. Germline V gene sequence: CDR1 MGHDK, CDR2 SYGVNS. The CDR3 nucleotides are TGTGCCAGCAGCCGGGACATGTACAATGAGCAGTTCTTC. The encoded protein is CASSRDMYNEQFF.

The chain links TRBV5-4 to TRBJ2-2, with 9 bases aligning to TRBD2. Germline CDR1 reads SGHNT; CDR2 reads YYREEE (reference sequence). The V gene end was trimmed by 4 bases and the J gene end by 7 bases; junction bases not matched to a gene: 14. The CDR3 sequence is 17 residues long. The CDR3: CASSPATASGKLGELFF. The CDR3 nucleotides are TGTGCCAGCAGCCCTGCAACTGCTAGCGGGAAGCTCGGGGAGCTGTTTTTT.

This clone occurred a few times. This chain connects TRBV4-1 to TRBJ2-2; 8 nucleotides align to TRBD1. V dropped 0 bases and J dropped 4; count of bases not matched to a gene: 4. CDR1 and CDR2 from the germline V gene are MGHRA and YSYEKL. This CDR3 contains 16 residues. CDR3 sequence reads: CASSQETGVSTGELFF. Written as DNA, the CDR3 is TGCGCCAGCAGCCAAGAGACAGGGGTCAGCACCGGGGAGCTGTTTTTT.

The V call is TRBV11-2, the J call TRBJ2-1, with D possibly matching TRBD2 (5 bases). Per germline, CDR1 SGHAT and CDR2 FQNNGV. CDR3 size: 17 residues. Between the trimmed V and J ends, which lost 1 base and 6 bases, there was a span of 19 bases. CDR3 sequence reads: CASSLVSFGGTGNEQFF. The CDR3 DNA reads as TGTGCCAGCAGCTTAGTTAGCTTCGGAGGAACCGGCAATGAGCAGTTCTTC.

The chain carries TRBV5-5 and TRBJ2-7; D possibly corresponds to TRBD2 (5 bases). The CDR3 contains 13 residues. Trimming left V 7 bases short and J 2 bases short, with 13 bases between. The germline gives CDR1 SGHKS, CDR2 YYEKEE (reference sequence). Here the CDR3 reads CASSGSAPYEQYF. CDR3 coding DNA: TGTGCCAGCTCGGGAAGCGCTCCCTACGAGCAGTACTTC. The variable domain in full, with the rest retrieved from reference TRBV5-5 and TRBJ2-7, is DAGVTQSPTHLIKTRGQQVTLRCSPISGHKSVSWYQQVLGQGPQFIFQYYEKEERGRGNFPDRFSARQFPNYSSELNVNALLLGDSALYLCASSGSAPYEQYFGPGTRLTVT.

The chain recombines TRBV27 with TRBJ1-2; 9 bases agree with TRBD1. The CDR3 is 14 residues long. Germline V gives CDR1 MNHEY, CDR2 SMNVEV (reference sequence). Trimming removed 3 bases from V and 7 bases from J; junction bases left unmatched: 6. The CDR3 loop reads CASSLSGQGGGYTF. DNA for the CDR3: TGTGCCAGCAGTTTGTCGGGACAGGGTGGTGGCTACACCTTC.

This clone has a single count. This chain links TRBV14 with TRBJ1-2, with 7 positions matching TRBD1. This CDR3 contains 18 residues. With 4 bases clipped from V and 0 bases from J, the junction kept 14 bases outside the gene matches. Looked up from germline, CDR1 is SGHDN and CDR2 is FVKESK. The CDR3 here is CASSPGGQGVPPNYGYTF. CDR3 nucleotide sequence: TGTGCCAGCAGCCCTGGTGGGCAGGGGGTACCTCCTAACTATGGCTACACCTTC.

This chain links TRBV5-4 with TRBJ1-6, with TRBD1 identical over 11 bases. This CDR3 spans 17 amino acids. V dropped 0 bases and J dropped 6; count of bases not matched to a gene: 5. CDR1 is SGHNT, CDR2 YYREEE, per germline (reference sequence). CDR3 nucleotides: TGTGCCAGCAGCTTGGGGTTGGGACAGGGGGGTAATTCACCCCTCCACTTT. Translation: CASSLGLGQGGNSPLHF.

The chain carries TRBV2 and TRBJ1-2, with a tentative D call TRBD1 (5 bases). Germline assignment: CDR1 SNHLY and CDR2 FYNNEI. CDR3 length: 11 amino acids. Between the trimmed V and J ends, which lost 6 bases and 7 bases, there was a span of 9 bases. The CDR3 nucleotides read TGTGCCAGCAGCAGGGAAGGTGGCTACACCTTC. Translating gives CASSREGGYTF. Filled out from reference TRBV2 and TRBJ1-2, the complete variable domain reads EPEVTQTPSHQVTQMGQEVILRCVPISNHLYFYWYRQILGQKVEFLVSFYNNEISEKSEIFDDQFSVERPDGSNFTLKIRSTKLEDSAMYFCASSREGGYTFGSGTRLTVV.

The chain recombines TRBV9 with TRBJ2-2; D is unclear. This CDR3 contains 12 residues. Looked up from germline, CDR1 is SGDLS and CDR2 is YYNGEE. Trimming pared 5 bases from V and 7 bases from J, leaving 9 bases between. The CDR3 DNA reads TGTGCCAGCAGTCTACCAGGCGGGGAGCTGTTTTTT. This translates into CASSLPGGELFF.

This rearrangement joins TRBV4-2 to TRBJ1-6; D is unclear. Germline CDR1 and CDR2: LGHNA and YNFKEQ. V lost 0 bases to trimming and J lost 13 bases, with 16 bases between them. CDR3 length: 15 amino acids. Here the CDR3 reads CASSQDRGAPWPLHF. The CDR3 DNA reads as TGTGCCAGCAGCCAAGATCGGGGTGCTCCCTGGCCCCTCCACTTT.

In its sample, this clone was seen once. The gene calls are TRBV12-3 or TRBV12-4 and TRBJ2-7; no clear D. This CDR3 has 13 amino acids. V was cut by 3 bases and J by 5 bases, with 11 bases left in between. The CDR3 here is CASSLSGFDEQYF. Here the CDR3 DNA reads TGTGCCAGCAGTTTGTCCGGTTTCGACGAGCAGTACTTC.

The chain carries TRBV7-2 and TRBJ1-2; the D gene is possibly TRBD1 (6 bases). Germline V gives CDR1 SGHTA, CDR2 FQGNSA. There are 14 residues in the CDR3. V was shortened by 2 bases and J by 2 bases, with 9 bases between the two germline ends. The DNA for the CDR3 is TGTGCCAGCAGCTTATACAGGGTCAACTATGGCTACACCTTC. Translating gives CASSLYRVNYGYTF.